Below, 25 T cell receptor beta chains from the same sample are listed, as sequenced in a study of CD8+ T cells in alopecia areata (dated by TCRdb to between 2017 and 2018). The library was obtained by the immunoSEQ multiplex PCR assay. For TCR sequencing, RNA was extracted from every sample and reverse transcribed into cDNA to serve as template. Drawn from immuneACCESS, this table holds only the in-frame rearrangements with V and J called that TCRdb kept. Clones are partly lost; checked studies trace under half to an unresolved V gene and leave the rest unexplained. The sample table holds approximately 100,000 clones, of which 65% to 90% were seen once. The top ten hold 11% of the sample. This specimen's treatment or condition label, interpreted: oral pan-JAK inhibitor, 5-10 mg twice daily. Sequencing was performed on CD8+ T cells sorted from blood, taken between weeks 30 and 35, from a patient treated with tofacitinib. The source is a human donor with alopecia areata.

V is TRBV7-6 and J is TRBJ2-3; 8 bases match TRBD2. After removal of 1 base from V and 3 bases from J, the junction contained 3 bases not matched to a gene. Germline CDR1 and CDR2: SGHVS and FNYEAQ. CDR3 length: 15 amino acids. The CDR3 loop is CASSLGGGTTDTQYF. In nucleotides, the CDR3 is TGTGCCAGCAGCTTAGGCGGGGGGACGACAGATACGCAGTATTTT.

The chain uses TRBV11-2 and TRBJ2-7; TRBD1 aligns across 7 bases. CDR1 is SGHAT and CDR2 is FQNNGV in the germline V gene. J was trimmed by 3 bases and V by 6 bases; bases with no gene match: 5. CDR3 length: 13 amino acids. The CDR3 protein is CASSHGQDYEQYF. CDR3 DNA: TGTGCCAGCAGTCATGGACAGGACTACGAGCAGTACTTC. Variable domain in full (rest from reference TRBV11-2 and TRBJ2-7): EAGVAQSPRYKIIEKRQSVAFWCNPISGHATLYWYQQILGQGPKLLIQFQNNGVVDDSQLPKDRFSAERLKGVDSTLKIQPAKLEDSAVYLCASSHGQDYEQYFGPGTRLTVT.

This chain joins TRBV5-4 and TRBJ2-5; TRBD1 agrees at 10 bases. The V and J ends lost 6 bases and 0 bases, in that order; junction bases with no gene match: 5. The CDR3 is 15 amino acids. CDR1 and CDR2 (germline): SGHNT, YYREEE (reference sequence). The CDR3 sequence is CASTSGTGDQETQYF. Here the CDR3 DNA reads TGTGCCAGCACCTCCGGGACAGGGGACCAAGAGACCCAGTACTTC.

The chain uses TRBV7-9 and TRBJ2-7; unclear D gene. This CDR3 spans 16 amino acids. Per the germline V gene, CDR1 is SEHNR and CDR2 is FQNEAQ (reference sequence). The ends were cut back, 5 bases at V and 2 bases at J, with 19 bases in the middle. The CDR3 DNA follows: TGTGCCAGCAGCCCCGTAGTCGACCGCAAAACCTACGAGCAGTACTTC. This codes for CASSPVVDRKTYEQYF.

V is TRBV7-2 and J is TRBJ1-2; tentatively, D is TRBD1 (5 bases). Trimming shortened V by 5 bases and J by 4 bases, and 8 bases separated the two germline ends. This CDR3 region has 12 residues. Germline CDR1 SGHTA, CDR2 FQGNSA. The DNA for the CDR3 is TGTGCCAGCAGCCCCGGGGCCTATGGCTACACCTTC. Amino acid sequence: CASSPGAYGYTF.

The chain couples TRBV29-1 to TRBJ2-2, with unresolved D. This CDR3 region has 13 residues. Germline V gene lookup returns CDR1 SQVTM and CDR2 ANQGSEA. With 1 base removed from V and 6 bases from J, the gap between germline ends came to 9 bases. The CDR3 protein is CSVEGGDSGELFF. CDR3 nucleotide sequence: TGCAGCGTTGAAGGGGGTGATTCCGGGGAGCTGTTTTTT.

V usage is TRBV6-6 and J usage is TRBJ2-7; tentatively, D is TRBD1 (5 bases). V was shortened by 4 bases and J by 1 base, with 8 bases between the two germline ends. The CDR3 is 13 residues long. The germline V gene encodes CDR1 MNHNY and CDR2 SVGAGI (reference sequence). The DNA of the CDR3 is TGTGCCAGCAGTTCTACAGGTTCCTACGAGCAGTACTTC. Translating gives CASSSTGSYEQYF.

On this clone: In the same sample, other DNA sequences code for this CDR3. The CDR3 DNA reads as TGTGCCAGTAGTACGGGACAGGGGTACGAGCAGTACTTC. Protein sequence: CASSTGQGYEQYF. The rearrangement uses TRBV19 and TRBJ2-7; the match to TRBD1 covers 10 bases. This CDR3 is 13 amino acids long. V lost 4 bases and J lost 4; bases outside the gene matches: 1. Per the germline V gene, CDR1 is LNHDA and CDR2 is SQIVND (reference sequence).

The CDR3 is CASSVAAANTGELFF. As DNA, the CDR3 is TGTGCCAGTTCGGTAGCGGCTGCGAACACCGGGGAGCTGTTTTTT. The J gene is TRBJ2-2, the V gene TRBV27; TRBD2 is a possible D gene (6 bases). Germline V gene lookup returns CDR1 MNHEY and CDR2 SMNVEV (reference sequence). The germline V and J ends were trimmed by 9 bases and 0 bases, with 14 bases remaining between them. The CDR3 is made up of 15 amino acids.

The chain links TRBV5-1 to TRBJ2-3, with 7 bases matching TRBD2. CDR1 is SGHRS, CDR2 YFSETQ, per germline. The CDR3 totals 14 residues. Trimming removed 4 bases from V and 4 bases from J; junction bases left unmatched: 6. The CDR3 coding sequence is TGCGCCAGCAGCCCACCTAGCGGCCCAGATACGCAGTATTTT. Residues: CASSPPSGPDTQYF.

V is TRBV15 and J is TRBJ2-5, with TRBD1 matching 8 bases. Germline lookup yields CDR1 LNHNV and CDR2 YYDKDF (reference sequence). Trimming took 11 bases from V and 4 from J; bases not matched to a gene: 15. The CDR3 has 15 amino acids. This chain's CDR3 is CAVRGLGVSLETQYF. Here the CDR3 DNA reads TGTGCCGTCAGGGGGCTCGGAGTTTCGCTAGAGACCCAGTACTTC.

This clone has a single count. The DNA of the CDR3 is TGTGCCAGCAGCTTAGGAGCTAGCGGCAAATACGAGCAGTACTTC. Translated: CASSLGASGKYEQYF. This chain connects TRBV7-9 to TRBJ2-7, with 7 nucleotides matching TRBD2. V lost 1 base and J lost 4; bases outside the gene matches: 7. This CDR3 comprises 15 residues. From germline, CDR1 is SEHNR and CDR2 FQNEAQ (reference sequence).

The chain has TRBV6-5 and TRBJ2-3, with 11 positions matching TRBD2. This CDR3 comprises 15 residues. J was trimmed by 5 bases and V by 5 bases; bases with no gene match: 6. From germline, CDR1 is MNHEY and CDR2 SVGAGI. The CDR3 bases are TGTGCCAGCAGTACTACTAGCGGGAGCGTAGATACGCAGTATTTT. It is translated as CASSTTSGSVDTQYF.

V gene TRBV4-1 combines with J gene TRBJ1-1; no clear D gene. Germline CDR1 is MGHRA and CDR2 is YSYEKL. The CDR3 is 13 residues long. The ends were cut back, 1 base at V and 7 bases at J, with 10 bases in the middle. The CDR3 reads CASSQGGRFEAFF. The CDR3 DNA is TGCGCCAGCAGCCAAGGGGGAAGGTTTGAAGCTTTCTTT.

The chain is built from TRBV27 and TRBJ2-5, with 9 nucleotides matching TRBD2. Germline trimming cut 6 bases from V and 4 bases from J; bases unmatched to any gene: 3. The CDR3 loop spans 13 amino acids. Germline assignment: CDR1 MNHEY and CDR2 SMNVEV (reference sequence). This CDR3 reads CASSGSGGETQYF. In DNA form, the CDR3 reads TGTGCCAGCAGCGGTAGCGGGGGAGAGACCCAGTACTTC.

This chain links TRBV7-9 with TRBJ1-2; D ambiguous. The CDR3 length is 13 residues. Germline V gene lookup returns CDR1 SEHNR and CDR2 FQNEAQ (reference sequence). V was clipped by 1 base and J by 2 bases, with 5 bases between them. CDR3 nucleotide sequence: TGTGCCAGCAGCTTAGGGACCAACTATGGCTACACCTTC. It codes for CASSLGTNYGYTF.

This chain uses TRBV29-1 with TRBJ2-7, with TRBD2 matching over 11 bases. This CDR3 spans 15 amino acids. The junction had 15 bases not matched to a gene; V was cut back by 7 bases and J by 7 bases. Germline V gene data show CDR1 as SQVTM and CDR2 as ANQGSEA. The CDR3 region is CSGVGLLAGEGEQYF. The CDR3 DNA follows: TGCAGCGGGGTGGGTCTACTAGCGGGAGAGGGTGAGCAGTACTTC.

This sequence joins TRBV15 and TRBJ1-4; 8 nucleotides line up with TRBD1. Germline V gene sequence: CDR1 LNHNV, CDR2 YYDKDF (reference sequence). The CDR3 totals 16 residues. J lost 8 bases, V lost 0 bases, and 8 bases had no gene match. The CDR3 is CATSRDRQGLREKLFF. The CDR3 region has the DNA TGTGCCACCAGCAGAGATCGACAGGGGTTGAGGGAAAAACTGTTTTTT.

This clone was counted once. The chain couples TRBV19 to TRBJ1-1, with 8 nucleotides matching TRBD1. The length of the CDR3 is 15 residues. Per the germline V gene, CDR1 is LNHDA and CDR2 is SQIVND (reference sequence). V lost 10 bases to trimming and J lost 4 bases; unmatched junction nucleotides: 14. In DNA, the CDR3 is TGTGCCACCATCCCTTATTCAGGGGGCCTCACTGAAGCTTTCTTT. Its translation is CATIPYSGGLTEAFF.

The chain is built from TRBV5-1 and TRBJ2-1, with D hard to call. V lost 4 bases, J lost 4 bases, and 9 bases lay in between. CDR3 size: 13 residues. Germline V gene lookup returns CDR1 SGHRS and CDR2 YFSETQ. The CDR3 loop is CASSHVGYNEQFF. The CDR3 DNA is TGCGCCAGCAGCCACGTGGGGTACAATGAGCAGTTCTTC.

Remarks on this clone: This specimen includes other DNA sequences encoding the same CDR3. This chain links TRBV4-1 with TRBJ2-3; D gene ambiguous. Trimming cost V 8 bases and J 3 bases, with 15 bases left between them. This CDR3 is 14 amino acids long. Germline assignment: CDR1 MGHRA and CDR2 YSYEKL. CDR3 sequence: CASAGRGSTDTQYF. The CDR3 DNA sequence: TGCGCCAGCGCAGGCCGTGGCTCGACAGATACGCAGTATTTT.

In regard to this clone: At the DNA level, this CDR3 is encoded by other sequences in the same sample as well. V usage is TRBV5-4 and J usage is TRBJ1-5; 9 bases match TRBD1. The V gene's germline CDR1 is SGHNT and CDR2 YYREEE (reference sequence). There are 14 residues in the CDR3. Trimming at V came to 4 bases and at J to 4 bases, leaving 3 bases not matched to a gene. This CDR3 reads CASSPGTGNQPQHF. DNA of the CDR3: TGTGCCAGCAGCCCCGGGACAGGGAATCAGCCCCAGCATTTT.

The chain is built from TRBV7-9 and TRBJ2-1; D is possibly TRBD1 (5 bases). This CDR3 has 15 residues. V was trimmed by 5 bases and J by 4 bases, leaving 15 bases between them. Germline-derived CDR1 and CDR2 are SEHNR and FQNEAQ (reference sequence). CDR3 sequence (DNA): TGTGCCAGCAGCCCAGGGCTCCCTATTTACAATGAGCAGTTCTTC. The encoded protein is CASSPGLPIYNEQFF.

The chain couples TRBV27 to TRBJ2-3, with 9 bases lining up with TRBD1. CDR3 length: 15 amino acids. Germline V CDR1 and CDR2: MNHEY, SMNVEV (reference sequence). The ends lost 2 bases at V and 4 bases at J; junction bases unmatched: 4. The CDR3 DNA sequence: TGTGCCAGCAGTTTAATGGGGACAGGGCCAGATACGCAGTATTTT. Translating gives CASSLMGTGPDTQYF.

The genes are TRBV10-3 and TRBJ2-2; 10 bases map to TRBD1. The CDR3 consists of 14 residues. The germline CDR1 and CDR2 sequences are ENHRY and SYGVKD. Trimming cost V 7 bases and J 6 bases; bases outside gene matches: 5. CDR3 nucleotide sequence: TGTGCCATCACCGGGGGACAGGGGCCCGGGGAGCTGTTTTTT. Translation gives CAITGGQGPGELFF.